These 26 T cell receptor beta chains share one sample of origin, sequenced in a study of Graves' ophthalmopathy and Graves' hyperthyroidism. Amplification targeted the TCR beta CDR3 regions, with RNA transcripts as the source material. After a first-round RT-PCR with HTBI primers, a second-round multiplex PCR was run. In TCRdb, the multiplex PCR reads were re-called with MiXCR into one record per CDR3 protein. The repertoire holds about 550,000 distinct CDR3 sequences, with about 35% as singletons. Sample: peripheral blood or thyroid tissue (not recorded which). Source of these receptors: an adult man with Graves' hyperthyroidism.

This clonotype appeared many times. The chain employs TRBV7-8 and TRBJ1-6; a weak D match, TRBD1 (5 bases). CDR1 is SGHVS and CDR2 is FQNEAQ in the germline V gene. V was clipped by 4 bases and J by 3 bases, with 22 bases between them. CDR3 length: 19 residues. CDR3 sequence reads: CASSSAPDREPYYNSPLHF. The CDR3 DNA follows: TGTGCCAGCAGCTCGGCCCCCGACAGAGAACCCTACTATAATTCACCCCTCCACTTT.

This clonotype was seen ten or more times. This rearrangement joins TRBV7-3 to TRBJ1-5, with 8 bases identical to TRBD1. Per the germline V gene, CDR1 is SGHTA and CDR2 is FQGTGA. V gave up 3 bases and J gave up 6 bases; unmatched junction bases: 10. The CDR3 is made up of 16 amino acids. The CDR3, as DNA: TGTGCCAGCAGCTTTTCTCCGACAGGGGTTGGTCAGCCCCAGCATTTT. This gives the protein CASSFSPTGVGQPQHF.

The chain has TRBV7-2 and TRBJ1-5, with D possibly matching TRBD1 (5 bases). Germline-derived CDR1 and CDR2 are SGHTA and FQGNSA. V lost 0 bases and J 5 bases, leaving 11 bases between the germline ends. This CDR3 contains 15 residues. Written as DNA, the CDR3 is TGTGCCAGCAGCTTAGCAGGTAGAGGGGATCAGCCCCAGCATTTT. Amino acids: CASSLAGRGDQPQHF.

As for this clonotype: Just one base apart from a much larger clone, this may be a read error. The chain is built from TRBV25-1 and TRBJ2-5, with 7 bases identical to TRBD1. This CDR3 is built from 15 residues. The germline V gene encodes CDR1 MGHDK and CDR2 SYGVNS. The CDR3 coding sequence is TGTGCCAGCAGTGAACCAGACAGGGTCACGGAGACCCAGAACTTC. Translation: CASSEPDRVTETQNF.

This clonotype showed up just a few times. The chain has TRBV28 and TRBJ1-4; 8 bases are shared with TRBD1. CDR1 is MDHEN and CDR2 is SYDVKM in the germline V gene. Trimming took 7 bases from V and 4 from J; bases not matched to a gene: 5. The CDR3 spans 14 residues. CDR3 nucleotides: TGTGCCAGCACCAGGGGGCACGGTAATGAAAAACTGTTTTTT. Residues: CASTRGHGNEKLFF.

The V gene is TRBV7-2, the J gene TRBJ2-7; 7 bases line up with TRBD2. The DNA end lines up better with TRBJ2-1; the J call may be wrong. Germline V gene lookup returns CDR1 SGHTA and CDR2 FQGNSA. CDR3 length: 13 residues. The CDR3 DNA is TGTGCCAGCAGCTTAACTAGCGCCCGAGAGCAGTTCTTC. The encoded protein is CASSLTSAREQFF.

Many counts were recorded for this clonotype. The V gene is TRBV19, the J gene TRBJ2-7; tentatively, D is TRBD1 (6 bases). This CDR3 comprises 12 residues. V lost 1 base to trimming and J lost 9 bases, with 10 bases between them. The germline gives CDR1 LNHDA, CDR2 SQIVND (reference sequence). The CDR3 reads CASSIVGGGQYF. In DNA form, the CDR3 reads TGTGCCAGTAGTATAGTAGGGGGTGGGCAGTACTTC.

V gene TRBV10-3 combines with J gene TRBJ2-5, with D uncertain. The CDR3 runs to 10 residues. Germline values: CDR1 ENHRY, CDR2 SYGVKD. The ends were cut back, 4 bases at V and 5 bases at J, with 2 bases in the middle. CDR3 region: CAISAETQYF. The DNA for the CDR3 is TGTGCCATCAGTGCGGAGACCCAGTACTTC.

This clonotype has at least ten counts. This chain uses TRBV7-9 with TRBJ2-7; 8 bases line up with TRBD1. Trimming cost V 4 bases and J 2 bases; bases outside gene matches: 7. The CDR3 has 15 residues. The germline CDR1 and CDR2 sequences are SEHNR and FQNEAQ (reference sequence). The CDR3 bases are TGTGCCAGCAGCTCCTACGGACAGGGCCCCTACGAGCAGTACTTC. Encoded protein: CASSSYGQGPYEQYF.

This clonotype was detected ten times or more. DNA of the CDR3: TGTGCCACCAGTGATTCAGGGAGGGGAGAGACCCAGTACTTC. This translates into CATSDSGRGETQYF. The gene calls are TRBV24-1 and TRBJ2-5; TRBD2 aligns across 7 bases. The CDR3 runs 14 residues. The germline V gene has CDR1 KGHDR and CDR2 SFDVKD. The trim removed 2 bases at V and 4 bases at J, leaving 3 bases unmatched.

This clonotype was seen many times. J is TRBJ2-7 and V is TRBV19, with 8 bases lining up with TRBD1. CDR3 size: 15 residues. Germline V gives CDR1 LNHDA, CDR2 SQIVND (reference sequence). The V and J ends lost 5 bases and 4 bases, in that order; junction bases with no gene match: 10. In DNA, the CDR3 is TGTGCCAGTAGTCCCGGGACAGGTGGGGGATACGAGCAGTACTTC. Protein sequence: CASSPGTGGGYEQYF. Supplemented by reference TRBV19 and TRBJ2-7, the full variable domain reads DGGITQSPKYLFRKEGQNVTLSCEQNLNHDAMYWYRQDPGQGLRLIYYSQIVNDFQKGDIAEGYSVSREKKESFPLTVTSAQKNPTAFYLCASSPGTGGGYEQYFGPGTRLTVT.

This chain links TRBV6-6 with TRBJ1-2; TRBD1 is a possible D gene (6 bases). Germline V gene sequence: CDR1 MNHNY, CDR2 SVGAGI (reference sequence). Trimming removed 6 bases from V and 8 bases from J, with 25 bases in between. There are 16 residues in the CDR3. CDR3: CASSPTGVGGHRGYTF. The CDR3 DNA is TGTGCCAGCAGCCCTACGGGAGTTGGGGGGCATCGAGGCTACACCTTC.

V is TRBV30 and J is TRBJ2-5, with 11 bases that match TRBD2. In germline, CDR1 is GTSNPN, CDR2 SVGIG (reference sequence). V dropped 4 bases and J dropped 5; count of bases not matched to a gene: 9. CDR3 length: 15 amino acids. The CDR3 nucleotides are TGTGCCTGGACTAGCGGGGGGACCTCCCGGGAGACCCAGTACTTC. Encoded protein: CAWTSGGTSRETQYF.

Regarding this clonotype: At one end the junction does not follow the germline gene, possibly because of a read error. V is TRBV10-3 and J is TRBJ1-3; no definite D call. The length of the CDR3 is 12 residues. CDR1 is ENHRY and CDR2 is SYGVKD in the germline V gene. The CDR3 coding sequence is TGCGCCATCAGTGAATCGAGAAACACCATATATTTT. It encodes CAISESRNTIYF.

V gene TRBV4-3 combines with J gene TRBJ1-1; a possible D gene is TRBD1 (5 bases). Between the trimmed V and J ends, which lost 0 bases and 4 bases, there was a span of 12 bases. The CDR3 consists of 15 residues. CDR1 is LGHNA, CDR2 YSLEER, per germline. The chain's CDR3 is CASSQDVGGGTEAFF. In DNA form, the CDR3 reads TGCGCCAGCAGCCAAGATGTTGGGGGTGGCACTGAAGCTTTCTTT.

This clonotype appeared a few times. The CDR3 loop is CASSLQREVNYEQYF. DNA of the CDR3: TGTGCCAGCAGCCTACAGCGGGAGGTTAACTATGAGCAGTACTTC. The chain couples TRBV3-1 to TRBJ2-7, with TRBD2 matching 9 bases. CDR3 length: 15 amino acids. With 4 bases clipped from V and 7 bases from J, the junction kept 11 bases outside the gene matches. The germline gives CDR1 LGHDT, CDR2 YNNKEL (reference sequence).

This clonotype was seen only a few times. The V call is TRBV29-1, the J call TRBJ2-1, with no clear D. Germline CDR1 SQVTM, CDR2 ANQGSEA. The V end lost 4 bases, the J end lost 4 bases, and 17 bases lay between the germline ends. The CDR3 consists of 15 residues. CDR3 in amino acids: CSVVYLAVQYNEQFF. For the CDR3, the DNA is TGCAGCGTTGTATATTTGGCAGTCCAATACAATGAGCAGTTCTTC.

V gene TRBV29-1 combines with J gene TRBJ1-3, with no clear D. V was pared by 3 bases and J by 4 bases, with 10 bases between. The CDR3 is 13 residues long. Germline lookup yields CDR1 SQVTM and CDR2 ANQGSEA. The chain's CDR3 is CSVDASGGNTIYF. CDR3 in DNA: TGCAGCGTTGATGCTAGCGGAGGAAACACCATATATTTT.

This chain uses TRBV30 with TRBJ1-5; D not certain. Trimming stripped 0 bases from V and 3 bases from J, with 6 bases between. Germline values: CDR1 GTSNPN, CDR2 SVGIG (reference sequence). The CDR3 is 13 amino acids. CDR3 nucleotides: TGTGCCTGGAGTGTTTCCATCAATCAGCCCCAGCATTTT. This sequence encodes CAWSVSINQPQHF.

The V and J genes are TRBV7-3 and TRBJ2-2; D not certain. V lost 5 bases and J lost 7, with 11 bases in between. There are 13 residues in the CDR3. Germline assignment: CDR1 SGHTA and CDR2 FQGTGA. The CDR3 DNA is TGTGCCAGCAGCCAGGTGTCTAGCGGGGAGCTGTTTTTT. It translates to CASSQVSSGELFF.

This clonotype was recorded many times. CDR3 in amino acids: CSVEKGNTEAFF. The CDR3 nucleotides read TGCAGCGTTGAAAAGGGGAACACTGAAGCTTTCTTT. This chain connects TRBV29-1 to TRBJ1-1; D not certain. Germline-derived CDR1 and CDR2 are SQVTM and ANQGSEA. Trimming left V 2 bases short and J 1 base short, with 5 bases between. This CDR3 comprises 12 residues. Full variable domain (remainder filled in from reference TRBV29-1 and TRBJ1-1): SAVISQKPSRDICQRGTSLTIQCQVDSQVTMMFWYRQQPGQSLTLIATANQGSEATYESGFVIDKFPISRPNLTFSTLTVSNMSPEDSSIYLCSVEKGNTEAFFGQGTRLTVV.

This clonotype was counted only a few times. Here the CDR3 DNA reads TGTGCCAGCAGCTTTGCTGCCCAAGAGACCCAGTACTTC. It yields the protein CASSFAAQETQYF. V is TRBV11-2 and J is TRBJ2-5; D unclear. Germline values: CDR1 SGHAT, CDR2 FQNNGV. The CDR3 length is 13 residues. Trimming shortened V by 3 bases and J by 1 base, and 6 bases separated the two germline ends. The full variable domain, completed using reference TRBV11-2 and TRBJ2-5, is EAGVAQSPRYKIIEKRQSVAFWCNPISGHATLYWYQQILGQGPKLLIQFQNNGVVDDSQLPKDRFSAERLKGVDSTLKIQPAKLEDSAVYLCASSFAAQETQYFGPGTRLLVL.

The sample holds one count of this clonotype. The CDR3 region is CASSLGTGPYEQFF. The CDR3, as DNA: TGTGCCAGCAGCTTGGGGACAGGGCCTTACGAGCAGTTCTTC. This chain joins TRBV5-4 and TRBJ2-7, with 8 bases that match TRBD1. The J call may be in error: the DNA end matches TRBJ2-1 better. The CDR3 covers 14 residues. In germline, CDR1 is SGHNT, CDR2 YYREEE (reference sequence).

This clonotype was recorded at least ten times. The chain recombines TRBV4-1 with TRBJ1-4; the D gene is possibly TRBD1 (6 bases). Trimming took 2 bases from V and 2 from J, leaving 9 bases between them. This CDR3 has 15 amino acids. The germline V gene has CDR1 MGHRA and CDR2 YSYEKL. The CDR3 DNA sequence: TGCGCCAGCAGCCAAAGGGGGGAGACTAATGAAAAACTGTTTTTT. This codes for CASSQRGETNEKLFF.

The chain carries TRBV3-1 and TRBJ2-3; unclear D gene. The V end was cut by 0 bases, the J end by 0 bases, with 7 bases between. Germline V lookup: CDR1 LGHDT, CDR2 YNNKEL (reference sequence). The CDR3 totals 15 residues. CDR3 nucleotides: TGTGCCAGCAGCCAAGATCCTGTGAGCACAGATACGCAGTATTTT. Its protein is CASSQDPVSTDTQYF.

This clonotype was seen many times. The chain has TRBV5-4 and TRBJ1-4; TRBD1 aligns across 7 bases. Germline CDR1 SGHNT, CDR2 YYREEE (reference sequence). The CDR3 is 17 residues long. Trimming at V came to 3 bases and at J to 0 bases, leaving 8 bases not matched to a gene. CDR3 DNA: TGTGCCAGCAGCTCGGGGACAGCCCTTGCAACTAATGAAAAACTGTTTTTT. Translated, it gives CASSSGTALATNEKLFF.